These T cell receptor beta chains were read from a single sample in a study of human T cells and chemical hapten exposure. MiXCR, run by TCRdb on the RACE reads, gives a single entry per CDR3 protein. This repertoire shows 73,000 or so distinct CDR3 sequences, roughly 8.5% found once; its top ten account for under 3.5%. The sample consisted of whole blood, taken in connection with sensitization to the hapten diphenylcyclopropenone (DPC). All receptors derive from a woman aged 45-60 years with alopecia areata. Some clones in this sample may be carry-over from other donors' samples. Both conserved end residues are part of each CDR3. D genes are given only for firm matches. Rows may omit the clone size; those that give it use once, few, many or a size class.

CDR3 protein: CASSPQPGTSRTDTQYF
CDR3 DNA: TGTGCCAGCAGTCCACAGCCTGGGACTAGTCGCACAGATACGCAGTATTTT
clone size: few
D gene: TRBD2
J gene: TRBJ2-3
V gene: TRBV3-1

CDR3 protein: CSAASSGPNRYF
CDR3 DNA: TGCAGTGCTGCTTCTAGCGGTCCGAATCGGTACTTC
clone size: few
D gene: TRBD2
J gene: TRBJ2-7
V gene: TRBV20-1

CDR3 protein: CASSGLAGAGELFF
CDR3 DNA: TGTGCCAGCAGCGGACTAGCTGGCGCCGGGGAGCTGTTTTTT
clone size: many
D gene: TRBD2
J gene: TRBJ2-2
V gene: TRBV6-4

CDR3 protein: CAWSRRGNQPQHF
CDR3 DNA: TGTGCCTGGAGTCGAAGAGGCAATCAGCCCCAGCATTTT
clone size: .
D gene: .
J gene: TRBJ1-5
V gene: TRBV30

CDR3 protein: CASRGGKNYGYTF
CDR3 DNA: TGTGCCAGCAGAGGCGGGAAAAACTATGGCTACACCTTC
clone size: .
D gene: .
J gene: TRBJ1-2
V gene: TRBV28

CDR3 protein: CSAPTGIVTEAFF
CDR3 DNA: TGCAGTGCCCCGACAGGGATTGTGACTGAAGCTTTCTTT
clone size: many
D gene: TRBD1
J gene: TRBJ1-1
V gene: TRBV20-1

CDR3 protein: CASSFRQPGQGSPLHF
CDR3 DNA: TGTGCCAGCAGTTTTCGTCAACCGGGACAGGGGTCACCCCTCCACTTT
clone size: many
D gene: TRBD1
J gene: TRBJ1-6
V gene: TRBV12-3/TRBV12-4

CDR3 protein: CASSADFSQFF
CDR3 DNA: TGTGCCAGCAGCGCGGACTTTTCCCAGTTCTTC
clone size: .
D gene: .
J gene: TRBJ2-1
V gene: TRBV7-9

CDR3 protein: CASSQGNRADTQYF
CDR3 DNA: TGTGCCAGCAGCCAGGGGAATAGGGCAGATACGCAGTATTTT
clone size: many
D gene: .
J gene: TRBJ2-3
V gene: TRBV14

CDR3 protein: CASSSYLQDTQYF
CDR3 DNA: TGTGCCAGCAGTTCCTACCTGCAAGATACGCAGTATTTT
clone size: few
D gene: .
J gene: TRBJ2-3
V gene: TRBV2

CDR3 protein: CAWSVPGNSNQPQHF
CDR3 DNA: TGTGCCTGGAGTGTACCCGGTAATAGCAATCAGCCCCAGCATTTT
clone size: few
D gene: .
J gene: TRBJ1-5
V gene: TRBV30

CDR3 protein: CASTGLSTDKQYF
CDR3 DNA: TGCGCCAGCACGGGACTTAGCACAGATAAGCAGTATTTT
clone size: .
D gene: .
J gene: TRBJ2-3
V gene: TRBV5-1

CDR3 protein: CASNQQGWGEQYF
CDR3 DNA: TGTGCCAGCAATCAACAGGGCTGGGGCGAGCAGTACTTC
clone size: many
D gene: .
J gene: TRBJ2-7
V gene: TRBV6-5

CDR3 protein: CASSAAETELNEQFF
CDR3 DNA: TGTGCCAGCAGTGCCGCGGAGACTGAACTTAATGAGCAGTTCTTC
clone size: .
D gene: .
J gene: TRBJ2-1
V gene: TRBV2

CDR3 protein: CSARTSDYGYTF
CDR3 DNA: TGCAGTGCTAGGACAAGCGACTATGGCTACACCTTC
clone size: few
D gene: .
J gene: TRBJ1-2
V gene: TRBV20-1

CDR3 protein: CASTPGLAGAGELFF
CDR3 DNA: TGTGCCAGCACCCCCGGACTAGCGGGTGCCGGGGAGCTGTTTTTT
clone size: few
D gene: TRBD2
J gene: TRBJ2-2
V gene: TRBV12-3/TRBV12-4

CDR3 protein: CASSTIAGSSYEQYF
CDR3 DNA: TGTGCCAGCAGCACCATAGCGGGTAGCTCCTACGAGCAGTACTTC
clone size: few
D gene: TRBD2
J gene: TRBJ2-7
V gene: TRBV7-8

CDR3 protein: CASSFNTEAFF
CDR3 DNA: TGTGCCAGCAGCTTTAACACTGAAGCTTTCTTT
clone size: .
D gene: .
J gene: TRBJ1-1
V gene: TRBV5-6

CDR3 protein: CACPGGSETQYF
CDR3 DNA: TGTGCCTGTCCGGGGGGCTCCGAGACCCAGTACTTC
clone size: many
D gene: .
J gene: TRBJ2-5
V gene: TRBV30

CDR3 protein: CASSLGGVTDTQHF
CDR3 DNA: TGTGCCAGCAGTTTAGGTGGGGTCACAGATACGCAGCATTTT
clone size: .
D gene: .
J gene: TRBJ1-5
V gene: TRBV27

CDR3 protein: CASSLLGEQYF
CDR3 DNA: TGTGCCAGCAGCTTACTCGGGGAGCAGTACTTC
clone size: .
D gene: .
J gene: TRBJ2-7
V gene: TRBV5-6

CDR3 protein: CSAQERERYNEQFF
CDR3 DNA: TGCAGTGCTCAGGAGCGGGAACGCTACAATGAGCAGTTCTTC
clone size: many
D gene: TRBD2
J gene: TRBJ2-1
V gene: TRBV20-1

CDR3 protein: CASSQEDRGSETQYF
CDR3 DNA: TGCGCCAGCAGCCAGGAGGACAGGGGTTCAGAGACCCAGTACTTC
clone size: .
D gene: TRBD1
J gene: TRBJ2-5
V gene: TRBV4-1

CDR3 protein: CAWRTGSRAYEQYF
CDR3 DNA: TGTGCCTGGCGCACAGGGTCGAGGGCCTACGAGCAGTACTTC
clone size: few
D gene: .
J gene: TRBJ2-7
V gene: TRBV30

CDR3 protein: CSVEIQRNQPQHF
CDR3 DNA: TGCAGCGTTGAAATTCAAAGGAATCAGCCCCAGCATTTT
clone size: many
D gene: .
J gene: TRBJ1-5
V gene: TRBV29-1

CDR3 protein: CASSRRTSGGPYEQYF
CDR3 DNA: TGTGCCAGCAGCAGACGGACTAGCGGGGGACCCTACGAGCAGTACTTC
clone size: few
D gene: .
J gene: TRBJ2-7
V gene: TRBV21-1

CDR3 protein: CASSRLLGPRLQYF
CDR3 DNA: TGTGCCAGCAGCCGATTACTTGGGCCTAGGTTGCAGTATTTT
clone size: few
D gene: .
J gene: TRBJ2-3
V gene: TRBV14

CDR3 protein: CSARKQGGGYTF
CDR3 DNA: TGCAGTGCTAGGAAACAGGGTGGCGGCTACACCTTC
clone size: many
D gene: .
J gene: TRBJ1-2
V gene: TRBV20-1

CDR3 protein: CSASPGTSGRPAQYF
CDR3 DNA: TGCAGTGCTTCTCCGGGGACTAGCGGGAGACCCGCCCAGTATTTT
clone size: few
D gene: TRBD2
J gene: TRBJ2-3
V gene: TRBV20-1

CDR3 protein: CASSLRGGQSEQYF
CDR3 DNA: TGTGCCAGCAGCTTAAGAGGGGGGCAAAGCGAGCAGTACTTC
clone size: many
D gene: .
J gene: TRBJ2-7
V gene: TRBV5-4

CDR3 protein: CASSDPASSYNSPLHF
CDR3 DNA: TGTGCCAGCAGTGACCCAGCGAGCTCCTATAATTCACCCCTCCACTTT
clone size: many
D gene: .
J gene: TRBJ1-6
V gene: TRBV6-6

CDR3 protein: CASSWRDGNTGELFF
CDR3 DNA: TGCGCCAGCAGCTGGCGGGACGGCAACACCGGGGAGCTGTTTTTT
clone size: .
D gene: .
J gene: TRBJ2-2
V gene: TRBV5-1

CDR3 protein: CASSLAGLGTDTQYF
CDR3 DNA: TGTGCCAGCAGCTTAGCGGGCCTTGGAACAGATACGCAGTATTTT
clone size: .
D gene: .
J gene: TRBJ2-3
V gene: TRBV7-2

CDR3 protein: CASSSGTGYTDTQYF
CDR3 DNA: TGTGCCAGCAGCTCCGGGACAGGGTACACAGATACGCAGTATTTT
clone size: many
D gene: TRBD1
J gene: TRBJ2-3
V gene: TRBV6-5

CDR3 protein: CASSPTGLSGNTIYF
CDR3 DNA: TGTGCCAGCAGTCCGACAGGGCTTTCTGGAAACACCATATATTTT
clone size: many
D gene: TRBD1
J gene: TRBJ1-3
V gene: TRBV6-5